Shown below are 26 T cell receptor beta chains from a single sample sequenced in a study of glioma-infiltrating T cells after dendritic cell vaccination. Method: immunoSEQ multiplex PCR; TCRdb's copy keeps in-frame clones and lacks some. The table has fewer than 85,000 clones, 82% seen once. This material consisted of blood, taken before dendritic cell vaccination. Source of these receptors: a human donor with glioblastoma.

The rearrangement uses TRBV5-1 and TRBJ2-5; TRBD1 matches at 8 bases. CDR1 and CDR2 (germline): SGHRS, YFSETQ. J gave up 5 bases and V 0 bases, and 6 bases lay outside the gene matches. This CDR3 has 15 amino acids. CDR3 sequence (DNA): TGCGCCAGCAGCTTGGACAGGGGGTCTGGGGAGACCCAGTACTTC. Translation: CASSLDRGSGETQYF.

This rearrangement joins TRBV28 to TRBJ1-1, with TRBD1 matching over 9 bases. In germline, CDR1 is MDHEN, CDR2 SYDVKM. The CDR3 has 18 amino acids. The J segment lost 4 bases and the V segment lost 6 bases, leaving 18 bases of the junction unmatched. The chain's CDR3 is CASSWITTRTGDSTEAFF. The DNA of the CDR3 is TGTGCCAGCAGCTGGATAACAACCCGGACAGGGGACAGCACTGAAGCTTTCTTT.

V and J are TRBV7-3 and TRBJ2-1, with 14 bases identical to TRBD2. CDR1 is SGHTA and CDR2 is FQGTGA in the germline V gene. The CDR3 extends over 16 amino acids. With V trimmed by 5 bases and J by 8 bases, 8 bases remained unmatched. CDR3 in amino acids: CASSPPGLAGVHEQFF. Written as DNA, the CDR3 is TGTGCCAGCAGCCCCCCGGGACTAGCGGGAGTCCATGAGCAGTTCTTC.

The CDR3 sequence: CASSFQGDGNEQFF. The CDR3 DNA is TGTGCCAGCAGTTTTCAGGGGGACGGGAATGAGCAGTTCTTC. V is TRBV7-3 and J is TRBJ2-1; 7 nucleotides match TRBD1. The trim removed 6 bases at V and 7 bases at J, leaving 9 bases unmatched. Germline V gene sequence: CDR1 SGHTA, CDR2 FQGTGA. The CDR3 has 14 residues. Combining the CDR3 with reference TRBV7-3 and TRBJ2-1 gives the whole variable domain GAGVSQTPSNKVTEKGKYVELRCDPISGHTALYWYRQSLGQGPEFLIYFQGTGAADDSGLPNDRFFAVRPEGSVSTLKIQRTERGDSAVYLCASSFQGDGNEQFFGPGTRLTVL.

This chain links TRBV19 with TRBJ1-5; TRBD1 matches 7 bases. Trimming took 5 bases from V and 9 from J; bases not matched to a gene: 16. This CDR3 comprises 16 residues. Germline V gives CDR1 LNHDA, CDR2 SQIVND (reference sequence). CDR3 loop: CASSQVGRGSPRPQHF. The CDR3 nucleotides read TGTGCCAGTAGTCAAGTAGGCAGGGGGTCCCCTAGGCCCCAGCATTTT.

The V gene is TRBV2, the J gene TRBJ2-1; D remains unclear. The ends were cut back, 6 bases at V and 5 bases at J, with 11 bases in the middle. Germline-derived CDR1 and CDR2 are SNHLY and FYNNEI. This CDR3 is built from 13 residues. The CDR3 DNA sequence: TGTGCCAGCAGCCGGTCCGCTGACAATGAGCAGTTCTTC. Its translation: CASSRSADNEQFF.

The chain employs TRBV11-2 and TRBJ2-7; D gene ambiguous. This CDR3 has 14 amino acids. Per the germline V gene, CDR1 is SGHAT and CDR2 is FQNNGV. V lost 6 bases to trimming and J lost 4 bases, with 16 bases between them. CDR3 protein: CASRSTPGLYEQYF. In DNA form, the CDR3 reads TGTGCCAGCAGGTCAACGCCGGGTCTGTACGAGCAGTACTTC.

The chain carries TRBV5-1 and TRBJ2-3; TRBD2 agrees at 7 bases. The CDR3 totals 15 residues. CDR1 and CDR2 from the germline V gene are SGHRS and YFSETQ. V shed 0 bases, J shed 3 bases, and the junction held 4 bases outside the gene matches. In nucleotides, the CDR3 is TGCGCCAGCAGCTTGGGCGGGAGCGGGACAGATACGCAGTATTTT. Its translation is CASSLGGSGTDTQYF.

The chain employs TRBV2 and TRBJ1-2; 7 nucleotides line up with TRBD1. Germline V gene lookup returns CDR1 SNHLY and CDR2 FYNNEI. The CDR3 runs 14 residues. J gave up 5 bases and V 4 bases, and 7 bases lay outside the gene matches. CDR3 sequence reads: CASSGLDRNYGYTF. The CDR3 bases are TGTGCCAGCAGTGGTTTGGACAGGAATTATGGCTACACCTTC.

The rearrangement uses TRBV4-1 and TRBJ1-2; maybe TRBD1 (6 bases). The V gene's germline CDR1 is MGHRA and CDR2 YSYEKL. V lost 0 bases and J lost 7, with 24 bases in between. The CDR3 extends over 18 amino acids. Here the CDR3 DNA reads TGCGCCAGCAGCCAAGAATCGGCAGGGGCCGCCATACTTTCTGGCTACACCTTC. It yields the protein CASSQESAGAAILSGYTF.

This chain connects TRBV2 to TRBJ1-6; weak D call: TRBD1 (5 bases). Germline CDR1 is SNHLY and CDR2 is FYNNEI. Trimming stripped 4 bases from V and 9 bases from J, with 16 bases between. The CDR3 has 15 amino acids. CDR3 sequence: CASSVSGTGGSPLHF. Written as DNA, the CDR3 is TGTGCCAGCAGTGTCTCAGGGACGGGGGGTTCACCCCTCCACTTT.

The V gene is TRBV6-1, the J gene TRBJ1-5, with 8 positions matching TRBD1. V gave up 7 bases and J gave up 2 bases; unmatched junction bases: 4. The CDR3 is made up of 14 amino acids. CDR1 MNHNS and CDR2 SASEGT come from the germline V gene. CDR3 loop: CASISGGGNQPQHF. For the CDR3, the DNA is TGTGCCAGCATTTCAGGGGGCGGCAATCAGCCCCAGCATTTT.

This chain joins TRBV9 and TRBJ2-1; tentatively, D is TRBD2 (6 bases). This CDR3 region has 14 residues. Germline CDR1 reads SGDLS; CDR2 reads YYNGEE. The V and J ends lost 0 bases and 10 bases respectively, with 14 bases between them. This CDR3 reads CASSVVARREEQFF. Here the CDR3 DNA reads TGTGCCAGCAGCGTAGTTGCTAGACGGGAGGAGCAGTTCTTC. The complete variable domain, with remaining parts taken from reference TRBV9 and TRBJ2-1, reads DSGVTQTPKHLITATGQRVTLRCSPRSGDLSVYWYQQSLDQGLQFLIQYYNGEERAKGNILERFSAQQFPDLHSELNLSSLELGDSALYFCASSVVARREEQFFGPGTRLTVL.

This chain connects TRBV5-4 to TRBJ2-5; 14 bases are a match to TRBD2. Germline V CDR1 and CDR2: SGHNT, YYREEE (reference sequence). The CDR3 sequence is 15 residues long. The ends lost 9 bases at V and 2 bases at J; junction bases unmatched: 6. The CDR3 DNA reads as TGTGCCACCGGACTAGCGGGGGGCGAGCAAGAGACCCAGTACTTC. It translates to CATGLAGGEQETQYF.

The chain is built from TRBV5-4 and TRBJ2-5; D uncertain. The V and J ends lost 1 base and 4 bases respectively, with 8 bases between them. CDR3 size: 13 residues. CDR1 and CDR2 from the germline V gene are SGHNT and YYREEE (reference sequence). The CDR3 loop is CASSLSLRETQYF. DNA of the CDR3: TGTGCCAGCAGCTTGTCTCTGAGAGAGACCCAGTACTTC. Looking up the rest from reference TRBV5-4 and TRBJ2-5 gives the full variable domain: ETGVTQSPTHLIKTRGQQVTLRCSSQSGHNTVSWYQQALGQGPQFIFQYYREEENGRGNFPPRFSGLQFPNYSSELNVNALELDDSALYLCASSLSLRETQYFGPGTRLLVL.

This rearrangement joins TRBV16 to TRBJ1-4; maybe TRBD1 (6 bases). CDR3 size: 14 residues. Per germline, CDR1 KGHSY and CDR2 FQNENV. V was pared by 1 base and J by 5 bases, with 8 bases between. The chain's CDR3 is CASSQWDINEKLFF. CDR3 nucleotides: TGTGCCAGCAGCCAATGGGACATAAATGAAAAACTGTTTTTT.

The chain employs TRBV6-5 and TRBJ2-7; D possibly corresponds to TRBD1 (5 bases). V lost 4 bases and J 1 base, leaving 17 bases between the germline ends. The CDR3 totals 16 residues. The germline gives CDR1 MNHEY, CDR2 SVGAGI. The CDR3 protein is CASSSTYRFTSYEQYF. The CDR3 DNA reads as TGTGCCAGCAGTTCTACATACAGGTTCACGTCCTACGAGCAGTACTTC.

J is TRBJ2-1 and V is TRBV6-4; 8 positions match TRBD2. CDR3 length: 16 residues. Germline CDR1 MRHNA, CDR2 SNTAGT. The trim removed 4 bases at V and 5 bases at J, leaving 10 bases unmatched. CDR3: CASSALLAESNNEQFF. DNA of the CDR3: TGTGCCAGCAGTGCCCTACTAGCGGAGTCAAACAATGAGCAGTTCTTC.

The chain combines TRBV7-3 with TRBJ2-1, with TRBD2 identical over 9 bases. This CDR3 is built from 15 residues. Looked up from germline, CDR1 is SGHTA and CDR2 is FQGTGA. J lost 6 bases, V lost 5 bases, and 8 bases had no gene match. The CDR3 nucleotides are TGTGCCAGCAGCGCAGATAGCGGGAGCGGCAATGAGCAGTTCTTC. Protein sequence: CASSADSGSGNEQFF.

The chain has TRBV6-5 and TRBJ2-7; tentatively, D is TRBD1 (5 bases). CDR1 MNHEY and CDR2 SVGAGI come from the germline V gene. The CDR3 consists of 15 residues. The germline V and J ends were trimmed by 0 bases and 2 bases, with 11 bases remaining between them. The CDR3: CASSYSLGAPYEQYF. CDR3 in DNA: TGTGCCAGCAGTTACTCGCTTGGGGCACCCTACGAGCAGTACTTC.

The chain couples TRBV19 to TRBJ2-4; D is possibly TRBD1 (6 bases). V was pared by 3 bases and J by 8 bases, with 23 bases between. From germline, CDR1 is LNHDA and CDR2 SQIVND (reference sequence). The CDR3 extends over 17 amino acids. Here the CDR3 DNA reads TGTGCCAGTAGTATGTTGGTCCGAAGGGCAGGGGTTGACATTCAGTACTTC. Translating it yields CASSMLVRRAGVDIQYF.

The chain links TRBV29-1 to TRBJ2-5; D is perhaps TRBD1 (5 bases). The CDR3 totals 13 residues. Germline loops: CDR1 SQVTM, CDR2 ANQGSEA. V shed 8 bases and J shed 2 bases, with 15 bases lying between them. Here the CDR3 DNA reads TGCAGCTTGGTTGACAGTCTTCAAGAGACCCAGTACTTC. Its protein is CSLVDSLQETQYF.

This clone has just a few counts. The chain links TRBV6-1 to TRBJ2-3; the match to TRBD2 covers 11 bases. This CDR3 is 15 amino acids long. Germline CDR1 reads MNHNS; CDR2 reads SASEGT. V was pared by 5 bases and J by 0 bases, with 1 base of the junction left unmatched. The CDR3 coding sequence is TGTGCCAGCAGTTTAGCGGGAGGGAGCACAGATACGCAGTATTTT. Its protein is CASSLAGGSTDTQYF.

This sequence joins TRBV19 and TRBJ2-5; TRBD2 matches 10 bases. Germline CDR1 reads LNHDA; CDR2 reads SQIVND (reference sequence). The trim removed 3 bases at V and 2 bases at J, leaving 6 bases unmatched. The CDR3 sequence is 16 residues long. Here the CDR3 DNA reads TGTGCCAGTAGTATGGGATTAGCGGGGGGTCAAGAGACCCAGTACTTC. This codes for CASSMGLAGGQETQYF. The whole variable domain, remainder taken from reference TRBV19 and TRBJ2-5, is DGGITQSPKYLFRKEGQNVTLSCEQNLNHDAMYWYRQDPGQGLRLIYYSQIVNDFQKGDIAEGYSVSREKKESFPLTVTSAQKNPTAFYLCASSMGLAGGQETQYFGPGTRLLVL.

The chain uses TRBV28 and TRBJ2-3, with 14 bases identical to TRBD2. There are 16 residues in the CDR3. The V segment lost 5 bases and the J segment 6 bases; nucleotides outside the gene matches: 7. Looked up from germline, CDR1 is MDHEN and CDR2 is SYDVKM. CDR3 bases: TGTGCCAGCAGTCCGGGACTAGCGGGAGAGGTGGATACGCAGTATTTT. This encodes CASSPGLAGEVDTQYF.

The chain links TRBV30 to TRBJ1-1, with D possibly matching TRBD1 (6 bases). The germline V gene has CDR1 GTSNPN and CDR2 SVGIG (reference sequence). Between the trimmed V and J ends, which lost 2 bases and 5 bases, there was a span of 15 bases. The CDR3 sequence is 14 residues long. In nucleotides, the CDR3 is TGTGCCTGGAGTAGCAGGGGACTAAGTACTGAAGCTTTCTTT. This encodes CAWSSRGLSTEAFF.